Included here is one TCR beta chain sequence, with context. Antigen unknown. Germline values: CDR1 SGHAT, CDR2 FQNNGV. The CDR3 contains 21 residues. This entry belongs to a study of blood T cells in healthy people across ages. Study-wide results and limits: Getting older went along with TCR beta diversity per million T cells dropping roughly linearly. CMV infection status of these donors was not known.

Next came a second PCR, run for about 7 to 12 cycles, which used a sample-barcoded 5' primer along with a J-beta primer mix. A single record per CDR3 protein comes from TCRdb applying MiXCR to the 5' RACE reads. The sample lists more than 500,000 distinct CDR3 sequences; about a quarter were seen once. The sample was also reused in another study, on T cells of mothers and their children. That study adds: Sample barcodes and 2-4 random nucleotides were added by the M1S primer of the second PCR.

The gene calls are TRBV11-2 and TRBJ2-5; 12 bases match TRBD2. The DNA matches TRBJ2-1 better at its end, which makes the J call doubtful. This clonotype was obtained from a boy aged 2 to 10 in good health. Sequencing was performed on blood. This chain's CDR3 is CASSLRGPSGRALGSWNEQFF. CDR3 nucleotides: TGTGCCAGCAGCTTAAGAGGACCTAGCGGGAGGGCTCTGGGAAGTTGGAATGAGCAGTTCTTC.